This T cell receptor beta chain is from a study of blood T cell repertoires in COVID-19. Across the whole study: Some COVID-19 samples were acute and others convalescent; all came from the United States, Italy and Spain. From T cells, B-cell-depleted T cells, or PBMCs came the material, which was cDNA or gDNA.

V trimming: 2 bases; J trimming: 5 bases; junction bases outside the gene matches: 5. The CDR3 has 14 amino acids. Per the germline V gene, CDR1 is MNHEY and CDR2 is SVGEGT. The sample holds a few counts of this clone. As processed by the authors: Estimation of nucleated cell counts relied on the amplification of reference gene primers. This table comes from immunoSEQ multiplex PCR, and its TCRdb copy is limited to in-frame clones, with some not included. That table supplies the V and J calls and clone size; D and trimming were determined from the DNA. The sample lists 60,000 to 65,000 clones; roughly three quarters were seen once.

The TCR comes from a woman aged 80 or over with active or convalescent COVID-19. V is TRBV6-2 or TRBV6-3 and J is TRBJ1-2, with 7 bases fitting TRBD1. Material: peripheral blood. CDR3 amino acids: CASSYAGRGYGYTF. DNA for the CDR3: TGTGCCAGCAGTTACGCTGGCAGGGGGTATGGCTACACCTTC.